This T cell receptor beta chain was documented in a study of T-cell reconstitution after alpha-beta-depleted transplantation in children. A TCRbeta library incorporating unique molecular identifiers was prepared. MiXCR, run by TCRdb on the PCR reads, gives a single entry per CDR3 protein. The table lists just under 150,000 distinct CDR3 sequences, 8% to 10% of them singletons. General observations from the study: There were some patients whose high TCRbeta diversity at day 60 came from surviving recipient T cells and thymic progenitors. The study reportedly traced alpha-beta T cells about two months after transplant to several hundred expanded graft clones.

The V gene lost 0 bases and the J gene lost 3 bases, with 17 bases spanning the gap. The CDR3 spans 17 residues. Germline loops: CDR1 SGHRS, CDR2 YFSETQ. For this clonotype: Its antigen remains unknown.

The TCR was taken from a female patient aged 2-10 years who had a stem cell transplant for congenital amegakaryocytic thrombocytopenia, so the T cells may come from the graft donor. J is TRBJ2-3 and V is TRBV5-1; possible D gene TRBD2, 7 bases. Specimen: PBMCs, mostly from graft donor cells, collected 180 days after TCRalphabeta/CD19-depleted stem cell transplant. The CDR3 bases are TGCGCCAGCAGCTTGGCCAAATTGGGGGGGCCAACAGATACGCAGTATTTT. Translation: CASSLAKLGGPTDTQYF.